The source of this T cell receptor beta chain is a study of OX40 agonist ivuxolimab in advanced cancers. Notes on the research overall: The costimulatory receptor OX40 (CD134) was targeted by ivuxolimab, a fully human IgG2 agonistic monoclonal antibody. Intravenous ivuxolimab was administered to patients every 2 weeks at six dose levels: 0.01, 0.1, 0.3, 1.5, 3 and 10 mg/kg. Among the 50 to 55 dose-escalation patients, approximately 20 had hepatocellular carcinoma, approximately 15 melanoma, 9 renal cell carcinoma and 9 head and neck cancer. The dose-escalation cohort was about 86% male with a mean age of approximately 60 years, ranging from roughly 20 to 80. Patients were allowed to have had prior anti-PD-1, anti-PD-L1 or anti-CTLA-4 therapy, and around two fifths of the dose-escalation patients had been treated with checkpoint inhibitors. Three dose-escalation patients achieved partial responses, one with hepatocellular carcinoma and two with cutaneous melanoma. Peripheral TCRbeta sequencing was intended to test whether TCR sequence diversity was altered and clonal T-cell expansion was caused by ivuxolimab. The paper covers the monotherapy dose-escalation part of the phase I ivuxolimab trial, which included N of about 50 patients.

As regards this clone: Which antigen it targets is not known. The sample holds no much larger clone one base away, and base qualities are not on file.

CDR1 is given as SGHDT and CDR2 as YYEEEE, both from the germline V gene. The cysteine opens and the phenylalanine closes a CDR3 of 13 amino acids. Only the CDR3 DNA stays, 39 bases, in frame from base 1. V is cut by 2 bases and J by 8 bases, and the space between the germline ends is 10 bases. The trial excluded patients who had a history of autoimmune disease or who were on systemic immunosuppression. Peripheral blood for TCR sequencing was drawn from every dose cohort at baseline, at cycle 4 day 1 and at cycle 7 day 1. The samples were taken from a phase I, first-in-human, multicenter, open-label dose-escalation trial of ivuxolimab. Adults with locally advanced or metastatic head and neck squamous cell, hepatocellular, melanoma or renal cell carcinoma were enrolled in the trial. Before TCR sequencing, CD4+ T cells and CD8+ T cells from peripheral blood were sorted into separate populations. Genomic DNA was isolated from the sorted cells so that the TCRbeta CDR3 region could be sequenced. TCRbeta CDR3 regions were sequenced using the immunoSEQ Assay. TCRdb holds this immuneACCESS table with in-frame rearrangements only. Some clones are missing; in checked studies, unresolved V genes explain under half, and the rest has no known cause. The sample contains roughly 20,000 clones, about 86% of them found a single time. 9.5% to 12% of the sample is held by the ten biggest clonotypes.

The study at large found these results: The antigen specificity of the peripheral T cells that underwent clonal expansion was not determined. Low levels of normalized T-cell clonal expansion were also seen in some nonresponding patients. Clonal expansion of both CD4+ and CD8+ blood T cells was observed from baseline to week 6 at doses 0.1 to 3.0 mg/kg. In the 0.1-3.0 mg/kg groups, partial responders were among the patients with the lowest normalized peripheral clonal expansion, particularly in CD8+ T cells. After ivuxolimab, expanded clones were on average more numerous among CD8+ T cells than among CD4+ T cells.

The receptor comes from an adult with an advanced solid tumor such as melanoma, head and neck, liver or kidney cancer. This specimen was CD4+ or CD8+ T cells sorted from blood, taken in a trial of the OX40 agonist ivuxolimab. This receptor chain uses TRBV5-6 and TRBJ1-4, with a tentative D gene TRBD1 over 5 matching bases. This receptor carries the CDR3 CASSFGGNEKLFF. The DNA sequence follows: TGTGCCAGCAGCTTTGGGGGAAACGAAAAACTGTTTTTT. Here the CDR3 is joined to the reference TRBV5-6 and TRBJ1-4 genes, and the full variable domain is: DAGVTQSPTHLIKTRGQQVTLRCSPKSGHDTVSWYQQALGQGPQFIFQYYEEEERQRGNFPDRFSGHQFPNYSSELNVNALLLGDSALYLCASSFGGNEKLFFGSGTQLSVL.